A selection of T cell receptor beta chains follows, all from one sample in a study of cytomegalovirus exposure and HLA in healthy donors. Data came from immunoSEQ multiplex PCR; TCRdb stores just in-frame clones and leaves some out. The repertoire has some 130,000 clones, 81% of them found once; the top ten carry about 0.76%. Material for sequencing was PBMCs. Every receptor here comes from a man between 18 and 35 years old in good health and CMV-seronegative. The CDR3 runs from the conserved cysteine through the conserved F or W. The D gene is left open where the match is weak. Clone size, where shown, is once, few, many, or a class for clones that have expanded.

D gene	clone size	J gene	V gene	CDR3 length	CDR3 DNA	CDR3 protein
TRBD1	few	TRBJ1-5	TRBV4-1	15	TGCGCCAGCAGCCAAGCGGGACAGGGCTCCCAGCCCCAGCATTTT	CASSQAGQGSQPQHF
-	few	TRBJ1-1	TRBV5-1	14	TGCGCCAGCAGCTTGGCCACAGCGAACACTGAAGCTTTCTTT	CASSLATANTEAFF
-	-	TRBJ1-6	TRBV7-6	15	TGTGCCAGCAGCTCCGAGGAGGGGCAGAATTCACCCCTCCACTTT	CASSSEEGQNSPLHF
-	many	TRBJ2-6	TRBV4-2	16	TGTGCCAGCAGCCAAGCCGGGAGCACTGGGGCCAACGTCCTGACTTTC	CASSQAGSTGANVLTF
TRBD1	-	TRBJ2-1	TRBV13	15	TGTGCCAGCAGCCTTTTGGGACAGGGGGCAGATGAGCAGTTCTTC	CASSLLGQGADEQFF
TRBD1	-	TRBJ1-6	TRBV19	19	TGTGCCAGTAGTCTGATACCGGGACAGGGGACGACGAGAGATTCACCCCTCCACTTT	CASSLIPGQGTTRDSPLHF
-	-	TRBJ2-7	TRBV5-1	15	TGCGCCAGCAGCTTGGGGGCAGCCACACAACGCGAGCAGTACTTC	CASSLGAATQREQYF
TRBD2	once	TRBJ2-1	TRBV6-6	14	TGTGCCAGCAGACGACTAGCGGGGACTGGGGAGCAGTTCTTC	CASRRLAGTGEQFF
-	-	TRBJ2-7	TRBV4-3	14	TGCGCCAGCAGCCAAGAGGGCGGGACCTACGAGCAGTACTTC	CASSQEGGTYEQYF
-	-	TRBJ1-1	TRBV18	14	TGTGCCAGCTCACGAGGAGGAGAGAACACTGAAGCTTTCTTT	CASSRGGENTEAFF
TRBD1	-	TRBJ2-7	TRBV9	17	TGTGCCAGCAGCGTAGATCATAGGGACAGGGGACTACGAGGGCAGTACTTC	CASSVDHRDRGLRGQYF
TRBD1	-	TRBJ2-2	TRBV6-5	15	TGTGCCAGCAGTTACTCCAACAGGGGTACCGGGGAGCTGTTTTTT	CASSYSNRGTGELFF
-	few	TRBJ1-1	TRBV6-5	13	TGTGCCAGCAGTTACTCGAGGAACACTGAAGCTTTCTTT	CASSYSRNTEAFF
TRBD2	-	TRBJ2-3	TRBV7-8	15	TGTGCCAGCAGCCAACTAGCGGCTAGCACAGATACGCAGTATTTT	CASSQLAASTDTQYF
TRBD1	few	TRBJ1-5	TRBV28	17	TGTGCCAGCATTTCTTCGGACAGGGGGCTTGGCAATCAGCCCCAGCATTTT	CASISSDRGLGNQPQHF
-	-	TRBJ1-1	TRBV19	10	TGTGCCAGTGGGGCAGCTGAAGCTTTCTTT	CASGAAEAFF
-	-	TRBJ2-5	TRBV30	17	TGTGCCTGGATTTTGCGGCGGGACAGTGCAAGGGTAATGGCCCAGTACTTC	CAWILRRDSARVMAQYF
-	few	TRBJ2-6	TRBV6-4	14	TGTGCCAGCAGCGGACAGAGCGGGGCCAACGTCCTGACTTTC	CASSGQSGANVLTF
TRBD1	-	TRBJ1-5	TRBV29-1	13	TGCAGCGCAATGACCCAGGGGGGTCAGCCCCAGCATTTT	CSAMTQGGQPQHF
-	-	TRBJ1-1	TRBV9	14	TGTGCCAGCAGCGTAGAGGTTTCGGGGGTTGAAGCTTTCTTT	CASSVEVSGVEAFF
-	-	TRBJ2-2	TRBV30	16	TGTGCCTGGAGTCAACAGGGTTTCGCGAACACCGGGGAGCTGTTTTTT	CAWSQQGFANTGELFF
TRBD1	-	TRBJ2-1	TRBV7-4	16	TGTGCCAGCAGCCCCGAACATCCGACAGGGCGAGATGAGCAGTTCTTC	CASSPEHPTGRDEQFF
TRBD1	-	TRBJ1-5	TRBV28	14	TGTGCCAGCAGTCTGACAGGGGGCGGCCAGCCCCAGCATTTT	CASSLTGGGQPQHF
-	-	TRBJ2-1	TRBV5-4	15	TGTGCCAGCAGCTTCGACAGGAGTTCCTACAATGAGCAGTTCTTC	CASSFDRSSYNEQFF
TRBD1	-	TRBJ1-2	TRBV7-6	15	TGTGCCAGCAGCCCCACCCGAGACAGGGCGTATGGCTACACCTTC	CASSPTRDRAYGYTF
TRBD1	-	TRBJ1-5	TRBV28	15	TGTGCCAGCAGGGGGGCAGGGGGCCTGGGTCAGCCCCAGCATTTT	CASRGAGGLGQPQHF
TRBD1	-	TRBJ1-1	TRBV5-1	15	TGCGCCAGCAGCATGGGACAGGGAACGAGAGCTGAAGCTTTCTTT	CASSMGQGTRAEAFF
-	-	TRBJ2-2	TRBV5-6	14	TGTGCCAGCAGCTTGGCGGGGACTCACCGGGAGCTGTTTTTT	CASSLAGTHRELFF
-	-	TRBJ1-2	TRBV28	11	TGTGCCAGCAGTGGGACATTTGGCTACACCTTC	CASSGTFGYTF
-	-	TRBJ2-3	TRBV27	15	TGTGCCAGCAGTTTATCTGGACTCTACACAGATACGCAGTATTTT	CASSLSGLYTDTQYF
-	-	TRBJ1-2	TRBV5-6	13	TGTGCCAGCAGGCGGTTGGGTAACTATGGCTACACCTTC	CASRRLGNYGYTF
-	-	TRBJ1-1	TRBV29-1	14	TGCAGCGTTGGGGCCCTTGCTATGAACACTGAAGCTTTCTTT	CSVGALAMNTEAFF
-	-	TRBJ1-2	TRBV6-6	13	TGTGCCAGCAGTTATGTACAGAGCCATGGCTACACCTTC	CASSYVQSHGYTF
-	-	TRBJ2-2	TRBV7-7	15	TGTGCTAGCAGTTATCGGGGGACCAACACCGGGGAGCTGTTTTTT	CASSYRGTNTGELFF
TRBD1	-	TRBJ2-1	TRBV29-1	15	TGCAGCGTTGACCCGGACAGGGGGATCTACAATGAGCAGTTCTTC	CSVDPDRGIYNEQFF
-	few	TRBJ1-5	TRBV28	12	TGTGCCAGCAGCAGGAGCAATCAGCCCCAGCATTTT	CASSRSNQPQHF
-	-	TRBJ1-4	TRBV6-1	12	TGTGCCAGCAGTGATGACAGAGCAAAACTGTTTTTT	CASSDDRAKLFF
-	-	TRBJ2-2	TRBV5-6	11	TGTGCCAGCAGCCAGACCGGGGAGCTGTTTTTT	CASSQTGELFF
-	-	TRBJ2-3	TRBV7-2	16	TGTGCCAGCAGCTTAGCGCCTTGGCGGGGCGCAGATACGCAGTATTTT	CASSLAPWRGADTQYF
TRBD1	-	TRBJ2-7	TRBV5-1	14	TGCGCCAGCAGATCAAGGACAGGGAGCTACGAGCAGTACTTC	CASRSRTGSYEQYF
-	-	TRBJ1-6	TRBV5-1	19	TGCGCCAGCAGCCTGCGGGTCTCAGTTACTCGCTCCTATAATTCACCCCTCCACTTT	CASSLRVSVTRSYNSPLHF
TRBD2	-	TRBJ2-5	TRBV10-1	15	TGCGCCAGCAGTGAGGAGCGGGGATGGAGAGAGACCCAGTACTTC	CASSEERGWRETQYF